This is a list of T cell receptor beta chains from one sample in a study of shared clonotypes between healthy human individuals. The data were produced by immunoSEQ multiplex PCR, yet TCRdb's version contains in-frame clones alone and is incomplete. The sample gives some 1,400,000 clones, more than 95% of which show up once; approximately 1.1% is in the top ten. The sample comprised naive CD4+ T cells sorted from blood. Receptor source: a man aged 25 to 40 in good health. CDR3s include the opening cysteine and the closing phenylalanine or tryptophan. The D gene is left open where the match is weak. Some rows mark clone size as missing; the rest say once, few, many or name a class of expanded clone.

v_call: TRBV6-1; j_call: TRBJ1-5; d_call: NA; cdr3_length: 15; clone_size: NA; cdr3_nt: TGTGCCAGCAGCCAACCCGTCCAGGCCAATCAGCCCCAGCATTTT; cdr3_aa: CASSQPVQANQPQHF
v_call: TRBV27; j_call: TRBJ1-5; d_call: NA; cdr3_length: 14; clone_size: NA; cdr3_nt: TGTGCCAGCAGTTTATGGGGGCCCCATCAGCCCCAGCATTTT; cdr3_aa: CASSLWGPHQPQHF
v_call: TRBV19; j_call: TRBJ2-5; d_call: NA; cdr3_length: 14; clone_size: NA; cdr3_nt: TGTGCCAGTAGTATCATTGGGGGGACGGAGACCCAGTACTTC; cdr3_aa: CASSIIGGTETQYF
v_call: TRBV7-9; j_call: TRBJ1-3; d_call: NA; cdr3_length: 17; clone_size: NA; cdr3_nt: TGTGCCAGCAGCTTCGTACCGACCGGCAAGACTGGAAACACCATATATTTT; cdr3_aa: CASSFVPTGKTGNTIYF
v_call: TRBV6-1; j_call: TRBJ2-2; d_call: NA; cdr3_length: 18; clone_size: NA; cdr3_nt: TGTGCCAGCAGTGAAGCTTCAGGGAGACTTTTAGGGACCGGGGAGCTGTTTTTT; cdr3_aa: CASSEASGRLLGTGELFF
v_call: TRBV27; j_call: TRBJ1-2; d_call: NA; cdr3_length: 13; clone_size: NA; cdr3_nt: TGTGCCAGCAGTCTTGGACAGCAATATGGCTACACCTTC; cdr3_aa: CASSLGQQYGYTF
v_call: TRBV7-3; j_call: TRBJ2-3; d_call: TRBD1; cdr3_length: 16; clone_size: NA; cdr3_nt: TGTGCCAGCAGCTTGAGCCCAGGGGGAGGCACAGATACGCAGTATTTT; cdr3_aa: CASSLSPGGGTDTQYF
v_call: TRBV7-9; j_call: TRBJ1-3; d_call: NA; cdr3_length: 14; clone_size: NA; cdr3_nt: TGTGCCAGCAGCTCCCCAAACTCTGGAAACACCATATATTTT; cdr3_aa: CASSSPNSGNTIYF
v_call: TRBV11-2; j_call: TRBJ2-7; d_call: TRBD2; cdr3_length: 17; clone_size: NA; cdr3_nt: TGTGCCAGCAGCTTAGGGTCCAGCACTAGCGGCGCTTACGAGCAGTACTTC; cdr3_aa: CASSLGSSTSGAYEQYF
v_call: TRBV7-2; j_call: TRBJ2-3; d_call: TRBD2; cdr3_length: 17; clone_size: once; cdr3_nt: TGTGCCAGCAGCTTAGTTAGCGGGAGGCCTCCCTTTGGTACGCAGTATTTT; cdr3_aa: CASSLVSGRPPFGTQYF
v_call: TRBV5-1; j_call: TRBJ2-1; d_call: NA; cdr3_length: 13; clone_size: NA; cdr3_nt: TGCGCCAGCAGCTCACTACAGGGAAATGAGCAGTTCTTC; cdr3_aa: CASSSLQGNEQFF
v_call: TRBV7-2; j_call: TRBJ2-1; d_call: NA; cdr3_length: 12; clone_size: NA; cdr3_nt: TGTGCCAGCAGCTTACCCTACAATGAGCAGTTCTTC; cdr3_aa: CASSLPYNEQFF
v_call: TRBV5-4; j_call: TRBJ2-1; d_call: NA; cdr3_length: 16; clone_size: NA; cdr3_nt: TGTGCCAGCAGCTCCGGGGGCTCGAACTCCTACAATGAGCAGTTCTTC; cdr3_aa: CASSSGGSNSYNEQFF
v_call: TRBV7-7; j_call: TRBJ2-5; d_call: TRBD2; cdr3_length: 15; clone_size: NA; cdr3_nt: TGTGCCAGCAGCCCACTAGCGGGAGGAGGTGAGACCCAGTACTTC; cdr3_aa: CASSPLAGGGETQYF
v_call: TRBV28; j_call: TRBJ2-7; d_call: TRBD1; cdr3_length: 13; clone_size: NA; cdr3_nt: TGTGCCAGCAGTCCGGGACAGAATTACGAGCAGTACTTC; cdr3_aa: CASSPGQNYEQYF
v_call: TRBV5-1; j_call: TRBJ2-2; d_call: NA; cdr3_length: 14; clone_size: NA; cdr3_nt: TGCGCCAGCAGCTTGGCCGGCGGCACCGGGGAGCTGTTTTTT; cdr3_aa: CASSLAGGTGELFF
v_call: TRBV5-4; j_call: TRBJ2-3; d_call: NA; cdr3_length: 14; clone_size: once; cdr3_nt: TGTGCCAGCAGCATGGGACTTCGCACAGATACGCAGTATTTT; cdr3_aa: CASSMGLRTDTQYF
v_call: TRBV19; j_call: TRBJ2-1; d_call: NA; cdr3_length: 17; clone_size: NA; cdr3_nt: TGTGCCAGTAGTATAGAAGCACGAGGGCAGCTTTACAATGAGCAGTTCTTC; cdr3_aa: CASSIEARGQLYNEQFF
v_call: TRBV25-1; j_call: TRBJ2-5; d_call: NA; cdr3_length: 15; clone_size: NA; cdr3_nt: TGTGCCAGCAGTGCCGACAGGACCACGCAAGAGACCCAGTACTTC; cdr3_aa: CASSADRTTQETQYF
v_call: TRBV19; j_call: TRBJ2-2; d_call: TRBD2; cdr3_length: 15; clone_size: NA; cdr3_nt: TGTGCCAGTAGTATTGGAGCGGGATCCACCGGGGAGCTGTTTTTT; cdr3_aa: CASSIGAGSTGELFF
v_call: TRBV28; j_call: TRBJ1-2; d_call: TRBD1; cdr3_length: 14; clone_size: NA; cdr3_nt: TGTGCCAGCAGTTCCGGGACAGCAATTTATGGCTACACCTTC; cdr3_aa: CASSSGTAIYGYTF
v_call: TRBV9; j_call: TRBJ1-1; d_call: NA; cdr3_length: 14; clone_size: few; cdr3_nt: TGTGCCAGCAGCGTAGCTGTTGGGAACACTGAAGCTTTCTTT; cdr3_aa: CASSVAVGNTEAFF
v_call: TRBV29-1; j_call: TRBJ1-2; d_call: NA; cdr3_length: 11; clone_size: NA; cdr3_nt: TGCAGCGTTGGGGCAGGGTATGGCTACACCTTC; cdr3_aa: CSVGAGYGYTF
v_call: TRBV6-6; j_call: TRBJ2-1; d_call: TRBD1; cdr3_length: 16; clone_size: NA; cdr3_nt: TGTGCCAGCACCCGGACAGGGGCCTTCAGCTACAATGAGCAGTTCTTC; cdr3_aa: CASTRTGAFSYNEQFF
v_call: TRBV18; j_call: TRBJ2-7; d_call: TRBD2; cdr3_length: 24; clone_size: NA; cdr3_nt: TGTGCCAGCTCACCACCCACCGGGAGTACAGGAGACCAAAGCGGGACCGTAACGGCCTACGAGCAGTACTTC; cdr3_aa: CASSPPTGSTGDQSGTVTAYEQYF
v_call: TRBV7-8; j_call: TRBJ2-6; d_call: NA; cdr3_length: 18; clone_size: NA; cdr3_nt: TGTGCCAGCAGCTTAGTCGCGGGACTCCTCTCTGGGGCCAACGTCCTGACTTTC; cdr3_aa: CASSLVAGLLSGANVLTF
v_call: TRBV5-1; j_call: TRBJ2-7; d_call: TRBD2; cdr3_length: 17; clone_size: NA; cdr3_nt: TGCGCCAGCAGCTTATTGACTAGCGGGGTGAGCTCCTACGAGCAGTACTTC; cdr3_aa: CASSLLTSGVSSYEQYF
v_call: TRBV5-1; j_call: TRBJ2-7; d_call: NA; cdr3_length: 15; clone_size: NA; cdr3_nt: TGCGCCAGCAGCCCAGAAGGGTGGAAAGCTTTCGAGCAGTACTTC; cdr3_aa: CASSPEGWKAFEQYF
v_call: TRBV10-3; j_call: TRBJ2-7; d_call: TRBD2; cdr3_length: 14; clone_size: NA; cdr3_nt: TGTGCCATCTCACTAGCGGCGAGCTCCTACGAGCAGTACTTC; cdr3_aa: CAISLAASSYEQYF
v_call: TRBV29-1; j_call: TRBJ2-3; d_call: TRBD1; cdr3_length: 13; clone_size: NA; cdr3_nt: TGCAGCGTTGAGCCCCAGGGGGCAGATACGCAGTATTTT; cdr3_aa: CSVEPQGADTQYF
v_call: TRBV7-6; j_call: TRBJ1-1; d_call: NA; cdr3_length: 16; clone_size: NA; cdr3_nt: TGTGCCAGCAGCTCAGGGGAGATCACTCTGGGCACTGAAGCTTTCTTT; cdr3_aa: CASSSGEITLGTEAFF
v_call: TRBV7-9; j_call: TRBJ2-5; d_call: TRBD1; cdr3_length: 17; clone_size: NA; cdr3_nt: TGTGCCAGCAGCTTAGTTTTTTGGGACAGGGTTCAAGAGACCCAGTACTTC; cdr3_aa: CASSLVFWDRVQETQYF
v_call: TRBV19; j_call: TRBJ2-7; d_call: NA; cdr3_length: 15; clone_size: NA; cdr3_nt: TGTGCCAGTAGTGAACTTGGGACCCTTCAGGGCGAGCAGTACTTC; cdr3_aa: CASSELGTLQGEQYF
v_call: TRBV29-1; j_call: TRBJ1-1; d_call: NA; cdr3_length: 12; clone_size: NA; cdr3_nt: TGCAGCGTTGATGGGGGATACACTGAAGCTTTCTTT; cdr3_aa: CSVDGGYTEAFF
v_call: TRBV7-7; j_call: TRBJ2-2; d_call: TRBD1; cdr3_length: 14; clone_size: once; cdr3_nt: TGTGCCAGCAGCTTAGTACAGGGGGCCGGGGAGCTGTTTTTT; cdr3_aa: CASSLVQGAGELFF
v_call: TRBV4-3; j_call: TRBJ2-7; d_call: NA; cdr3_length: 17; clone_size: NA; cdr3_nt: TGCGCCAGCAGCCAAGATCGACGGGGGGCTAGCTCCTACGAGCAGTACTTC; cdr3_aa: CASSQDRRGASSYEQYF
v_call: TRBV5-1; j_call: TRBJ2-7; d_call: TRBD1; cdr3_length: 14; clone_size: once; cdr3_nt: TGCGCCAGCAGCTCAGGACAGGGGGTCAACGAGCAGTACTTC; cdr3_aa: CASSSGQGVNEQYF
v_call: TRBV10-3; j_call: TRBJ1-5; d_call: NA; cdr3_length: 15; clone_size: NA; cdr3_nt: TGTGCCATCAGTCAGGGAGCGGATAGCAATCAGCCCCAGCATTTT; cdr3_aa: CAISQGADSNQPQHF
v_call: TRBV2; j_call: TRBJ2-1; d_call: TRBD2; cdr3_length: 16; clone_size: NA; cdr3_nt: TGTGCCAGCAGTGACCTCGGGGGTCGGCGGGGGAATGAGCAGTTCTTC; cdr3_aa: CASSDLGGRRGNEQFF
v_call: TRBV6-5; j_call: TRBJ2-7; d_call: NA; cdr3_length: 12; clone_size: NA; cdr3_nt: TGTGCCAGCAGTCGGACAGCCTACGAGCAGTACTTC; cdr3_aa: CASSRTAYEQYF
v_call: TRBV10-3; j_call: TRBJ1-2; d_call: TRBD1; cdr3_length: 15; clone_size: NA; cdr3_nt: TGTGCCGTAGGAAGGGGACAGTCGGTTAACTATGGCTACACCTTC; cdr3_aa: CAVGRGQSVNYGYTF